Reported below is one T cell receptor beta chain. Its antigen remains undetermined. No base-level quality is on record; no much larger clone is a single base apart. The cohort was made up of hundreds of healthy bone marrow donors. At the time of sampling, every cohort member was nominally healthy, though immune exposures that went unrecorded were likely present. The donor tested CMV seronegative and was one of the 352 seronegative cohort members. Each donor provided a peripheral blood sample, and peripheral blood mononuclear cells were used for TCR beta sequencing. Genomic DNA was extracted from the blood cell samples with the Qiagen DNeasy Blood Extraction Kit. Library preparation used the immunoSEQ multiplex PCR assay. For the multiplex PCR, a mixture combining 60 forward primers for TCR Vbeta segments and 13 reverse primers for TCR Jbeta segments was used. The CDR3 region of rearranged TCR beta genes was amplified from genomic DNA by a multiplex PCR assay. Amplified TCR beta libraries were sequenced as 87-base-pair reads on the Illumina HiSeq System. Concerning the study's data processing: In a later analysis, tens of millions of unique TCR beta chains were counted across the roughly 610 repertoires, and approximately 11 million of these chains were shared by at least two donors. Raw reads were error-corrected and collapsed into unique sequences by a nearest-neighbor algorithm in which closely related sequences were merged to remove PCR and sequencing errors. To assign V, D and J gene segments, CDR3 sequences were aligned to IMGT reference sequences. For a sequence to be retained, a match of at least six nucleotides to both a V gene segment and a J gene segment was required. A rearrangement was called productive if the CDR3 had no stop codons and remained in frame with V and J, and every other rearrangement was called non-productive. CDR3 was defined by IMGT convention, running from the second conserved V-encoded cysteine to the conserved J-encoded phenylalanine. The earlier analysis of a few hundred of the donors excluded sequences that lacked an unambiguous match to a single V gene segment. An earlier analysis of 500 to 700 of the donors classified V segments as functional when productive rearrangements were above 56.7% and as segregating when the standard deviation between donors was above 5%. To diagnose cytomegalovirus status from the catalog of TCR beta chain sequences, a statistical classification framework was built. In a later analysis, V and J genes were assigned by comparing TCR nucleotide sequences against IMGT/GENE-DB human TR gene sequences. In a later analysis, CDR3 sequences and most-parsimonious VDJ recombination scenarios were assigned using the TCRdist pipeline. A later analysis defined each TCR beta chain by its CDR3 amino acid sequence plus V-gene family, and excluded reads lacking a unique V-gene family. A later analysis removed 500 to 650 highly shared, low-generation-probability nucleotide sequences to deal with suspected cross-contamination and a sequencing artifact. In a later analysis, a clonal expansion index was calculated for each public chain from normalized within-repertoire ranks of inferred template counts. A later analysis computed generation probabilities with a VDJ recombination model fitted to out-of-frame rearrangements, and checked the results against IGoR. Hypergeometric tests were used in a later analysis to score TCR-TCR, TCR-HLA and TCR-CMV co-occurrence, with a repertoire-size bias correction applied to the TCR pairs. A later analysis estimated false discovery rates by permuting HLA or CMV assignments 20 times. In a later analysis, co-occurring TCRs were grouped using DBSCAN, with TCRdist sequence similarity added in when clustering inside HLA-allele-positive subsets. Co-occurrence clustering excluded repertoires with fewer than 30,000 or more than 120,000 public chains, plus five with anomalous nucleotide sharing. The clones in this table, taken by TCRdb from immuneACCESS, are in-frame only. Not every clone is retained; where verified, under half of the shortfall comes from an unresolved V gene, and the cause of the rest is unknown. D and trimming come from the DNA, and the V and J calls and clone size come from that table. In this sample the table shows 100,000 to 150,000 clones, approximately 79% of which occur a single time. The ten biggest clones cover 2.1% of the sample.

This sample stems from a study of cytomegalovirus exposure and HLA in healthy donors (dated by TCRdb to between 2016 and 2019). Context from the whole study: An earlier analysis of more than 550 of the donors reported approximately 280 Gb of sequence data and about 120 million unique TCR beta sequences obtained from approximately 180 million T cells. Around 300 gigabases of sequencing data and around 87 million unique TCR sequences were included in an early release covering about 700 HLA-typed donors. The genetic ancestry cluster associated with self-reported Caucasian donors included 80% to 90% of the roughly 360 genotyped donors. The study was designed to test whether signatures of past pathogen exposure could be identified by cataloging public T cell receptors. Using immunosequencing, the study profiled T cell repertoires from roughly 650 subjects and related those repertoires to cytomegalovirus serostatus. Along with the roughly 670-subject first cohort, a separate validation cohort of more than 90 different subjects was used. To predict cytomegalovirus infection status, the study combined high-throughput TCR immunosequencing, statistical association of individual TCRs with disease status, and machine learning. A later analysis re-examined previously published TCR beta repertoires from more than 650 donors and added high-resolution HLA genotyping to investigate patterns of TCR occurrence. Rather than drawing on any new phenotypic data, the later analysis identified candidate immune exposures from TCR beta sequences and the way those sequences occurred across donors. In an earlier analysis of a few hundred of the donors, high-throughput TCR beta sequencing was used to judge whether each TCR beta V gene segment behaved as functional or pseudogenic. Donor age, sex, ethnicity and CMV serostatus were compiled alongside the repertoire data. A later genetic analysis took genome-wide SNP genotypes for about 55% of the 666 donors and used that subset as a discovery cohort. All discovery cohort repertoires had been generated using a single sequencing platform. Class I and class II HLA loci were covered by the typing at four-digit resolution. The number of typed donors differed by locus: roughly 620-640 for A, B, C, DRB1 and DQB1; 500 to 550 for DQA1; some 590 for DPA1; and about 450 for DPB1. About 5 DR-DQ haplotypes were handled as single units for association and clustering, since linkage in the cohort was strong. Among some 410 genotyped donors of the cohort, an average of about 240,000 unique TCR beta nucleotide sequences were sequenced per donor, around a sixth of them non-productive. What the research found in general, with its limitations: In a later analysis, HLA-associated TCR beta chains showed more clonal expansion and lower generation probabilities than non-associated chains that were equally common. In an earlier analysis of about 600 of the donors, most TCR beta V segments appeared in productive rearrangements about 90% or about 30% of the time, broadly matching IMGT annotations. In a later genetic analysis, a missense DCLRE1C variant was associated with V-gene and J-gene trimming of TCR beta chains, and the association was replicated in an independent cohort. A further reported finding was that TCR beta sequences accurately predicted the HLA-A and HLA-B alleles for most subjects in the first cohort. According to a later analysis, most CMV-associated TCR beta chains appeared to be HLA-restricted, and the HLA associations seemed to be driven largely by CMV exposure. Immune exposure information for the cohort was limited to CMV serostatus. The authors suggested that the approach could potentially be extended to other disease states and immunological phenotypes. Sequencing depth was assumed to be roughly uniform across donors in the presence/absence analyses, though that assumption may not hold. A later analysis found that TCR association rates varied across HLA loci, with DRB1 alleles showing the most associated TCRs and HLA-C alleles the fewest. Because HLA typing was unavailable for some donors at each locus, only the typed subset was used in association tests. In vitro tests confirmed that a few of the cytomegalovirus-associated TCR beta chains recognize cytomegalovirus antigens. Most TCR sequences were observed very rarely across donors, whereas some public TCRs were present in many individuals. In a later analysis, several top co-occurrence clusters were reported to appear linked to parvovirus B19, influenza, CMV and Epstein-Barr virus. The earlier analysis of around 600 of the donors excluded approximately 17 rarely observed V segments, including chromosome 9 orphons, because counts were too low. Linkage disequilibrium might explain the correlated functional status among segregating V segments, but an unknown experimental factor could not be excluded. A later analysis associated about 18,000 TCR beta sequences with specific HLA alleles at a false discovery rate of 0.05. This cohort had only TCR beta chains sequenced, and the lack of alpha or paired-chain data limited which features could be detected. A later genetic analysis reported fewer N-insertions in productive TCRs among donors in an Asian-associated ancestry cluster than the roughly 700-donor mean. A total of roughly 160 TCR beta chains were listed by the study as associated with cytomegalovirus. A cluster of highly shared sequence variants was judged likely to represent a technical artifact of the sequencing pipeline. When HLA alleles, especially DR and DQ, strongly co-occurred, attributing TCR associations to individual alleles was difficult. The classifier was reported to diagnose cytomegalovirus status with high specificity and sensitivity in both the original and validation cohorts.

The specimen was PBMCs. The TCR was taken from a young man in good health and CMV-seronegative.

The CDR3 sequence is CASSPGTSGHSTDTQYF. In nucleotides, the sequence is TGTGCCAGCAGCCCCGGGACTAGCGGGCATAGCACAGATACGCAGTATTTT. The chain links TRBV28 with TRBJ2-3, with TRBD2 matching 12 junction bases. The CDR3 covers 17 residues, taking in both the cysteine and the phenylalanine. Left in the record is the CDR3 DNA by itself, 51 bases read in frame from the first base. Looking up the germline V gene yields CDR1 MDHEN and CDR2 SYDVKM. At the junction V is shortened by 6 bases and J by 0 bases; bases outside the gene matches: 7.